This record looks at one T cell receptor (beta chain) sequence and its context. Its antigen is as yet unknown. The record originates from a study of PD-L1 blockade in urothelial cancer. Across the whole study: Across blood samples, T cells had a median count of approximately 130,000. Study results and limitations: Durable benefit was linked to greater 3-week expansion of tumor-associated blood clones.

Described time point: peripheral blood 6 weeks after treatment start. Libraries were prepared by immunoSEQ multiplex PCR; TCRdb keeps only in-frame clonotypes and omits some of them. The sample shows around 110,000 clones, approximately 90% of them seen only once. This CDR3 contains 13 residues. Trimming pared 4 bases from V and 8 bases from J, leaving 12 bases between. Germline V CDR1 and CDR2: SNHLY, FYNNEI. The source of this sequence is a man aged 55 to 70 with urothelial cancer. Sequences were derived from PBMCs, sampled around atezolizumab (anti-PD-L1) treatment. The gene calls are TRBV2 and TRBJ1-5; D is uncertain. The CDR3 here is CASSVGGVEPQHF. The CDR3 DNA follows: TGTGCCAGCAGTGTGGGCGGGGTGGAGCCCCAGCATTTT.